This is a list of T cell receptor beta chains from one sample in a study of T cells in Graves' hyperthyroidism and ophthalmopathy. TCRdb analysed the multiplex PCR reads with MiXCR anew, one entry per CDR3 protein. The sample holds around 600,000 distinct CDR3 sequences; approximately 14% are singletons and the top ten take around 7.5%. The sequenced sample was blood. The receptor source for this set is a woman between 25 and 40 years old with Graves' hyperthyroidism. Each CDR3 is given with its conserved first and last residue. D genes are given only for firm matches. Only some rows state a clone size, as once, few, many or a class for expanded clones.

abundance: many; j_gene: TRBJ2-7; v_gene: TRBV30; d_gene: .; CDR3nt: TGTGCCTGGGGACAGTCCTTCGAGCAGTACTTC; CDR3aa: CAWGQSFEQYF
abundance: few; j_gene: TRBJ2-5; v_gene: TRBV20-1; d_gene: TRBD1; CDR3nt: TGCAGTGCTTGGGACAGAAACCAAGAGACCCAGTACTTC; CDR3aa: CSAWDRNQETQYF
abundance: many; j_gene: TRBJ1-2; v_gene: TRBV12-3/TRBV12-4; d_gene: .; CDR3nt: TGTGCCAGCAGTTTGACAGGACCACACTATGGCTACACCTTC; CDR3aa: CASSLTGPHYGYTF
abundance: .; j_gene: TRBJ2-3; v_gene: TRBV30; d_gene: .; CDR3nt: TGTGCCTGGAGTGTACCCGTACCACCCACAGATACGCAGTATTTT; CDR3aa: CAWSVPVPPTDTQYF
abundance: .; j_gene: TRBJ1-6; v_gene: TRBV20-1; d_gene: .; CDR3nt: TGCAGTGCTAGAGGACAGTCCTCCTATAATTCACCCCTCCACTTT; CDR3aa: CSARGQSSYNSPLHF
abundance: many; j_gene: TRBJ1-1; v_gene: TRBV29-1; d_gene: .; CDR3nt: TGCAGCGTTGTTAGGGACTACACTGAAGCTTTCTTT; CDR3aa: CSVVRDYTEAFF
abundance: .; j_gene: TRBJ1-1; v_gene: TRBV5-8; d_gene: .; CDR3nt: .; CDR3aa: CASSLEYSGAREQFFGPARTEAFF
abundance: .; j_gene: TRBJ1-1; v_gene: TRBV3-1; d_gene: .; CDR3nt: TGTGCCAGCAGCCTTATTGGCCCCCTCCCGGGACACCTGAACACTGAAGCTTTCTTT; CDR3aa: CASSLIGPLPGHLNTEAFF
abundance: few; j_gene: TRBJ2-3; v_gene: TRBV4-1; d_gene: TRBD2; CDR3nt: TGCGCCAGCAGCCAAAGGCCCCCCGGGACTAGTTTTCCAGATACGCAGTATTTT; CDR3aa: CASSQRPPGTSFPDTQYF
abundance: .; j_gene: TRBJ2-7; v_gene: TRBV7-9; d_gene: TRBD2; CDR3nt: TGTGCCAGCAGCCACCTGGCGACTAGCGGGAATACCCTTCGTGAGCAGTACTTC; CDR3aa: CASSHLATSGNTLREQYF
abundance: .; j_gene: TRBJ2-5; v_gene: TRBV7-6; d_gene: TRBD2; CDR3nt: TGTGCCAGCAGCACCGGTACTAGCGGGGGACAAGAGACCCAGTACTTC; CDR3aa: CASSTGTSGGQETQYF
abundance: .; j_gene: TRBJ1-5; v_gene: TRBV24-1; d_gene: .; CDR3nt: TGTGCCACCAGTGACCACAGGGTAGGACAGCCCCAGCATTTT; CDR3aa: CATSDHRVGQPQHF
abundance: .; j_gene: TRBJ1-1; v_gene: TRBV19; d_gene: .; CDR3nt: TGTGCCAGTAGTATTTGGCAAAGGAACACTGAAGCTTTCTTT; CDR3aa: CASSIWQRNTEAFF
abundance: .; j_gene: TRBJ2-7; v_gene: TRBV24-1; d_gene: .; CDR3nt: TGTGCCACCGGATCCGCCGAGCAGTACTTC; CDR3aa: CATGSAEQYF
abundance: .; j_gene: TRBJ2-5; v_gene: TRBV12-3/TRBV12-4; d_gene: .; CDR3nt: TGTGCCAGCAGTTTTTCGACAGGAAAAGTGACCCAGTACTTC; CDR3aa: CASSFSTGKVTQYF
abundance: .; j_gene: TRBJ2-7; v_gene: TRBV20-1; d_gene: .; CDR3nt: TGCAGTGCTAGACCGCCGGGAGTCTACGAGCAGTACTTC; CDR3aa: CSARPPGVYEQYF
abundance: .; j_gene: TRBJ1-4; v_gene: TRBV6-9; d_gene: TRBD1; CDR3nt: TGTGCCAGGCGAATCCAGGACAGGGCTGAAAAACTGTTTTTT; CDR3aa: CARRIQDRAEKLFF
abundance: many; j_gene: TRBJ2-3; v_gene: TRBV7-2; d_gene: TRBD2; CDR3nt: TGTGCCAGCAGCCCCAGCGGGAGGAACACAGATACGCAGTATTTT; CDR3aa: CASSPSGRNTDTQYF
abundance: many; j_gene: TRBJ2-7; v_gene: TRBV20-1; d_gene: TRBD1; CDR3nt: TGCAGTGCTAGAGTGTTGGACAGGGGGAGCGAGCAGTACTTC; CDR3aa: CSARVLDRGSEQYF
abundance: .; j_gene: TRBJ1-2; v_gene: TRBV4-2; d_gene: TRBD1; CDR3nt: TGTGCCAGCAGCCCGACTCTTCTTCTGGGGACAGGGGGCGGTAAGAACTATGGCTACACCTTC; CDR3aa: CASSPTLLLGTGGGKNYGYTF
abundance: few; j_gene: TRBJ1-2; v_gene: TRBV24-1; d_gene: TRBD1; CDR3nt: TGTGCCACCAGTGAAAGCGGGACAGGTGTCTATGGCTACACCTTC; CDR3aa: CATSESGTGVYGYTF
abundance: .; j_gene: TRBJ2-3; v_gene: TRBV4-3; d_gene: .; CDR3nt: TGCGCCAGCAGCAAGAGGGCAGATACGCAGTATTTT; CDR3aa: CASSKRADTQYF
abundance: many; j_gene: TRBJ2-7; v_gene: TRBV20-1; d_gene: .; CDR3nt: TGCAGTGCTATACCGACGGGGGACGAGCAGTACTTC; CDR3aa: CSAIPTGDEQYF